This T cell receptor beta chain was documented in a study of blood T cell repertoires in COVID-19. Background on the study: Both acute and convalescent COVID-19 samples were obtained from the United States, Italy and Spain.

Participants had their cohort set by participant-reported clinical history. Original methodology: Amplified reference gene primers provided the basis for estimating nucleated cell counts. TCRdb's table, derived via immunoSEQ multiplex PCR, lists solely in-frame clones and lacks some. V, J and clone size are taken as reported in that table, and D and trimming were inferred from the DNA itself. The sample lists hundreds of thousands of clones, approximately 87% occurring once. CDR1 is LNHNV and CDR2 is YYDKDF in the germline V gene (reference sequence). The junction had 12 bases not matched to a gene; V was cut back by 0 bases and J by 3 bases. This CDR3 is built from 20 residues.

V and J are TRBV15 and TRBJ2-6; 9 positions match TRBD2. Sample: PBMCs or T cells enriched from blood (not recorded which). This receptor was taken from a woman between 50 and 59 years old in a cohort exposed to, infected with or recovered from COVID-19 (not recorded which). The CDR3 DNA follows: TGTGCCACCAGCAGAGATCTGGGTAGCGGGGGATTATTTGGGGCCAACGTCCTGACTTTC. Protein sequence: CATSRDLGSGGLFGANVLTF.